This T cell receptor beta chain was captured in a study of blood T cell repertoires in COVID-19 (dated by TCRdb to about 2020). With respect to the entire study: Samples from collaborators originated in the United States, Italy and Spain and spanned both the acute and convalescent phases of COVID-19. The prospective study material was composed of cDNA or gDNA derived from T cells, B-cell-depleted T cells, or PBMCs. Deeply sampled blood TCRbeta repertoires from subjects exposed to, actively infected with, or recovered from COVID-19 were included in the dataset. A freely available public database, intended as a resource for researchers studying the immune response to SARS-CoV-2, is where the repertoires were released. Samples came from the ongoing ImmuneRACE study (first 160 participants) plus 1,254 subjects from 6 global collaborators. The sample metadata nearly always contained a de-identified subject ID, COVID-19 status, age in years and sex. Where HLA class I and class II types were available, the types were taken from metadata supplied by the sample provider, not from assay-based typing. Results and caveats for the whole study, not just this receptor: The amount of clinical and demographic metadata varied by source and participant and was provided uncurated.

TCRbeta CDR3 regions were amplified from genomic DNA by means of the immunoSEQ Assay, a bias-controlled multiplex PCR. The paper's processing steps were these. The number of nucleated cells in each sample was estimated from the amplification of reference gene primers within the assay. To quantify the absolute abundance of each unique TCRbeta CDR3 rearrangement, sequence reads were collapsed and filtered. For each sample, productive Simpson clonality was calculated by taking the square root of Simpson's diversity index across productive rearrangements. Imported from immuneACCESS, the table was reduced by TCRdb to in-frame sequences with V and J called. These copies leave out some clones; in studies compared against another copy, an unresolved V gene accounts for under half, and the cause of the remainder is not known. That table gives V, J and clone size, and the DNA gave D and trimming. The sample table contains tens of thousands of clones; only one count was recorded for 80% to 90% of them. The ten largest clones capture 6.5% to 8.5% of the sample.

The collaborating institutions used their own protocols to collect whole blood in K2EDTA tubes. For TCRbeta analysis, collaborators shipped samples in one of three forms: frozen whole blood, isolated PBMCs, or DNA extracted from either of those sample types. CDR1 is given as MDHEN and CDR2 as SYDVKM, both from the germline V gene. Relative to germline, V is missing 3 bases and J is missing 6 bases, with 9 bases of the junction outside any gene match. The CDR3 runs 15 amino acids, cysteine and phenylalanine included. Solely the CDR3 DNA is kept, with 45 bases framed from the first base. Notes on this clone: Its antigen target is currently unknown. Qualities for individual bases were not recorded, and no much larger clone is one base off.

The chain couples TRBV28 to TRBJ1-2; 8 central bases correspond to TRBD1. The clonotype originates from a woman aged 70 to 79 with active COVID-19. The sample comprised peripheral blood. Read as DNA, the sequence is TGTGCCAGCAGTTTTAGCAGGGGGCAGGGTAATGGCTACACCTTC. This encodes CASSFSRGQGNGYTF.